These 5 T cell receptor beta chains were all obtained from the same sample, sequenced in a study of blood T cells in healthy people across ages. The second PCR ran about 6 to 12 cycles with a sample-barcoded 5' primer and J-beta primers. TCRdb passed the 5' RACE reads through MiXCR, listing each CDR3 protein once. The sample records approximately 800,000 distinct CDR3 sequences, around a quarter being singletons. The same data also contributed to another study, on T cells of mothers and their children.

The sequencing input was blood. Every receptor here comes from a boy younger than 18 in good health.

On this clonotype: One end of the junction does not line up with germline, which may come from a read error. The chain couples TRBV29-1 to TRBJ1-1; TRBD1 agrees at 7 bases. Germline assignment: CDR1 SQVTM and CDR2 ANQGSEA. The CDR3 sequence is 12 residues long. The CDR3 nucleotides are TGCAGCGTTGAAGGATTGCCAGGGGGAGCTATCTTT. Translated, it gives CSVEGLPGGAIF.

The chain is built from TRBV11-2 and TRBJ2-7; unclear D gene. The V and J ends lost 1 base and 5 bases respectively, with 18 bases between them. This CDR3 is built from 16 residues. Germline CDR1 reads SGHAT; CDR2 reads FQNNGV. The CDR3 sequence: CASSLAPAGSVDEQYF. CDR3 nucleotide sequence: TGTGCCAGCAGCTTAGCCCCGGCAGGCTCCGTTGACGAGCAGTACTTC.

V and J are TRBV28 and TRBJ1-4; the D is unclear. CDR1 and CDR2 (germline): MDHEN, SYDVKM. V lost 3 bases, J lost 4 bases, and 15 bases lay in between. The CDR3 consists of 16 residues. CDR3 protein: CASSFSVPAYNEKLFF. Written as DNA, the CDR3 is TGTGCCAGCAGTTTCTCCGTTCCGGCGTATAATGAAAAACTGTTTTTT.

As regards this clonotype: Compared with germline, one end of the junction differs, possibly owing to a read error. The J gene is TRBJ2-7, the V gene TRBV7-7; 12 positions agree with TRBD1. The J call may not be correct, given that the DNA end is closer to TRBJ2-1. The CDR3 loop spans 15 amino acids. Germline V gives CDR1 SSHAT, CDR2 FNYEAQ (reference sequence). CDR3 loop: CASSLGQGADNEQFF. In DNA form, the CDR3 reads TGTGCTAGCAGCCTGGGACAGGGGGCCGACAATGAGCAGTTCTTC.

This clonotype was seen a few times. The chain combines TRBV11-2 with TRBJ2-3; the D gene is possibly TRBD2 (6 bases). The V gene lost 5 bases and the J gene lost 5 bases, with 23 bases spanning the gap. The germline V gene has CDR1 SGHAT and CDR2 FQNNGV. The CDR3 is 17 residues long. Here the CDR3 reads CASSTERALFLEDTQYF. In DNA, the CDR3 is TGTGCCAGCAGCACAGAGCGGGCACTTTTTTTAGAAGATACGCAGTATTTT.